These 21 T cell receptor beta chains share one sample of origin, sequenced in a study of control samples from healthy donors and cancer patients. Sequencing used immunoSEQ multiplex PCR; TCRdb keeps in-frame clones, though not all of them. The table has some 150,000 clones, 95% to 96% seen once. The specimen was blood. The receptors stem from a woman under 40 in good health.

The rearrangement uses TRBV19 and TRBJ1-4, with a tentative D call TRBD1 (6 bases). There are 11 residues in the CDR3. Germline V gene sequence: CDR1 LNHDA, CDR2 SQIVND (reference sequence). V lost 7 bases to trimming and J lost 10 bases, with 10 bases between them. CDR3 sequence (DNA): TGTGCCAGTACTATGACAGGAAAACTGTTTTTT. Its translation: CASTMTGKLFF.

The genes are TRBV6-5 and TRBJ1-1; perhaps TRBD1 as D (6 bases). Trimming took off 2 bases at V and 1 base at J, with 8 bases between the two ends. CDR3 length equals 14 residues. Germline values: CDR1 MNHEY, CDR2 SVGAGI. The CDR3 is CASSYRDTNTEAFF. The CDR3 DNA reads as TGTGCCAGCAGTTACCGGGACACGAACACTGAAGCTTTCTTT.

V and J are TRBV28 and TRBJ1-4; D ambiguous. This CDR3 region has 12 residues. Germline V lookup: CDR1 MDHEN, CDR2 SYDVKM. V lost 4 bases, J lost 8 bases, and 8 bases lay in between. CDR3 residues: CASSYGVEKLFF. CDR3 DNA sequence: TGTGCCAGCAGTTACGGGGTGGAAAAACTGTTTTTT.

The CDR3 here is CAWSVPSGSEKLFF. The DNA of the CDR3 is TGTGCCTGGAGTGTACCGTCCGGGAGTGAAAAACTGTTTTTT. V and J are TRBV30 and TRBJ1-4, with unresolved D. Trimming removed 0 bases at V and 7 bases at J, with 12 bases between. Germline lookup yields CDR1 GTSNPN and CDR2 SVGIG (reference sequence). The CDR3 loop spans 14 amino acids.

The chain employs TRBV5-4 and TRBJ1-2; D might be TRBD1 (6 bases). The V gene's germline CDR1 is SGHNT and CDR2 YYREEE (reference sequence). V was shortened by 4 bases and J by 1 base, with 11 bases between the two germline ends. The CDR3 loop spans 14 amino acids. CDR3 sequence: CASSLGQNNYGYTF. The DNA of the CDR3 is TGTGCCAGCAGCCTGGGACAAAATAACTATGGCTACACCTTC. The full variable domain, rest sourced from reference TRBV5-4 and TRBJ1-2, is ETGVTQSPTHLIKTRGQQVTLRCSSQSGHNTVSWYQQALGQGPQFIFQYYREEENGRGNFPPRFSGLQFPNYSSELNVNALELDDSALYLCASSLGQNNYGYTFGSGTRLTVV.

The chain recombines TRBV14 with TRBJ2-1; D is undetermined. This CDR3 is 14 amino acids long. Looked up from germline, CDR1 is SGHDN and CDR2 is FVKESK. Trimming stripped 0 bases from V and 4 bases from J, with 7 bases between. DNA for the CDR3: TGTGCCAGCAGCCAAGAAACTATATACAATGAGCAGTTCTTC. Its translation: CASSQETIYNEQFF.

This chain uses TRBV23-1 with TRBJ1-4, with no clear D. TRBV23-1 is treated as an ORF (open reading frame) with a function not yet certain. The CDR3 consists of 15 residues. V was clipped by 6 bases and J by 10 bases, with 21 bases between them. CDR3 sequence (DNA): TGCGCCAGCAGCGAGCCCGCGGGAGAGTCTGGAAAACTGTTTTTT. This gives the protein CASSEPAGESGKLFF.

This chain joins TRBV10-3 and TRBJ1-4, with D possibly matching TRBD1 (5 bases). Trimming cost V 0 bases and J 6 bases, with 14 bases left between them. There are 16 residues in the CDR3. The V gene's germline CDR1 is ENHRY and CDR2 SYGVKD. CDR3 residues: CAISESSGGSDEKLFF. In DNA, the CDR3 is TGTGCCATCAGTGAGTCATCGGGGGGTTCGGATGAAAAACTGTTTTTT.

The chain couples TRBV27 to TRBJ2-7, with D perhaps assigned TRBD1 or TRBD2 (5 bases each). Germline V gives CDR1 MNHEY, CDR2 SMNVEV (reference sequence). The V and J ends lost 8 bases and 6 bases respectively, with 17 bases between them. This CDR3 is built from 13 residues. CDR3 bases: TGTGCCAGCCGCGCCGGGACCATCGGCGAGCAGTACTTC. Protein sequence: CASRAGTIGEQYF.

The count of this clone is one. The rearrangement uses TRBV12-3 or TRBV12-4 and TRBJ1-3; D perhaps matches TRBD1 (5 bases). Trimming stripped 3 bases from V and 4 bases from J, with 7 bases between. The length of the CDR3 is 13 residues. The CDR3 nucleotides read TGTGCCAGCAGTTTTTCAGGGGGAAACACCATATATTTT. Encoded protein: CASSFSGGNTIYF.

This clone was seen a single time. The chain has TRBV2 and TRBJ1-1; D remains unclear. V was cut by 7 bases and J by 3 bases, with 15 bases left in between. Germline V gene data show CDR1 as SNHLY and CDR2 as FYNNEI. The CDR3 extends over 14 amino acids. CDR3 sequence (DNA): TGTGCCAGCACCCGGACTCGTGGGGACACTGAAGCTTTCTTT. It specifies CASTRTRGDTEAFF.

This sequence joins TRBV6-4 and TRBJ2-2; the D is unclear. Germline V gene data show CDR1 as MRHNA and CDR2 as SNTAGT. The V and J ends lost 3 bases and 4 bases respectively, with 6 bases between them. The CDR3 runs to 13 residues. The CDR3: CASSERATGELFF. The CDR3, as DNA: TGTGCCAGCAGTGAACGAGCCACCGGGGAGCTGTTTTTT.

The chain combines TRBV5-3 with TRBJ2-7, with D unclear. TRBV5-3 is recorded as an ORF, its role being uncertain. V lost 4 bases and J 3 bases, leaving 11 bases between the germline ends. The CDR3 has 13 residues. CDR3 region: CARSTEVGYEQYF. For the CDR3, the DNA is TGTGCCAGAAGCACAGAGGTGGGCTACGAGCAGTACTTC.

This chain links TRBV6-5 with TRBJ2-1, with 9 bases matching TRBD2. CDR1 is MNHEY, CDR2 SVGAGI, per germline. CDR3 length: 16 amino acids. V shed 4 bases and J 6 bases; nucleotides not matched to a gene: 10. The CDR3 loop is CASSFDRAGGLNEQFF. For the CDR3, the DNA is TGTGCCAGCAGTTTTGACAGAGCGGGGGGACTCAATGAGCAGTTCTTC.

The V call is TRBV5-6, the J call TRBJ2-1; 8 nucleotides match TRBD1. V lost 2 bases to trimming and J lost 0 bases; unmatched junction nucleotides: 10. Germline values: CDR1 SGHDT, CDR2 YYEEEE. The CDR3 totals 18 residues. The chain's CDR3 is CASSFGTGLRLSYNEQFF. The CDR3 bases are TGTGCCAGCAGCTTTGGGACAGGCCTCAGGCTCTCCTACAATGAGCAGTTCTTC.

CDR3 sequence: CSVEDLRGGTDTQYF. The CDR3 region has the DNA TGCAGCGTTGAAGATCTCCGGGGTGGCACAGATACGCAGTATTTT. V and J are TRBV29-1 and TRBJ2-3, with a tentative D call TRBD2 (5 bases). Germline CDR1 is SQVTM and CDR2 is ANQGSEA. Deletions cut 0 bases from V and 1 base from J, with 11 bases between. This CDR3 is 15 amino acids long.

The chain combines TRBV28 with TRBJ1-6; D is ambiguous. Germline lookup yields CDR1 MDHEN and CDR2 SYDVKM. The ends were cut back, 5 bases at V and 7 bases at J, with 12 bases in the middle. The CDR3 is 14 residues long. The CDR3 here is CASSPGYWNSPLHF. The CDR3 coding sequence is TGTGCCAGCAGTCCGGGGTATTGGAATTCACCCCTCCACTTT.

V is TRBV5-3 and J is TRBJ1-6; D might be TRBD1 (5 bases). TRBV5-3 is known as an ORF, though its function is uncertain. V was pared by 3 bases and J by 0 bases, with 13 bases between. The CDR3 runs 17 residues. In DNA, the CDR3 is TGTGCCAGAAGCTGGGACGCGGGGAGCTCCTATAATTCACCCCTCCACTTT. Protein product: CARSWDAGSSYNSPLHF.

The CDR3 DNA sequence: TGTGCCAGCAGGGCCGGGACAGGGTCTGGAAATCGATCACCCCTCCACTTT. Translation gives CASRAGTGSGNRSPLHF. The gene calls are TRBV27 and TRBJ1-6, with TRBD1 matching 9 bases. With 6 bases clipped from V and 10 bases from J, the junction kept 16 bases outside the gene matches. The germline gives CDR1 MNHEY, CDR2 SMNVEV (reference sequence). The CDR3 has 17 residues.

The J gene is TRBJ1-5, the V gene TRBV9; D is unresolved. V dropped 0 bases and J dropped 1 base, with 5 bases sitting between them. CDR1 is SGDLS and CDR2 is YYNGEE in the germline V gene. The CDR3 totals 14 residues. The CDR3 sequence: CASSVGQSNQPQHF. The DNA for the CDR3 is TGTGCCAGCAGCGTAGGTCAGAGCAATCAGCCCCAGCATTTT.

The chain employs TRBV11-2 and TRBJ2-3; 12 nucleotides line up with TRBD2. The V segment lost 4 bases and the J segment 5 bases; nucleotides outside the gene matches: 7. In germline, CDR1 is SGHAT, CDR2 FQNNGV. CDR3 size: 16 residues. The CDR3 bases are TGTGCCAGCAGCTCCCCTAGCGGGGGGGCCGTAGATACGCAGTATTTT. The encoded protein is CASSSPSGGAVDTQYF.